This note documents a single T cell receptor (beta chain) sequence. Looked up from germline, CDR1 is SNHLY and CDR2 is FYNNEI. This CDR3 has 15 amino acids. The trim removed 4 bases at V and 6 bases at J, leaving 9 bases unmatched. This sample stems from a study of type 1 and type 2 diabetes patients. Amplification started from genomic DNA. Amplification of the beta chain CDR3 used 30 forward and 13 reverse multiplex primers. TCRdb called the multiplex PCR reads again in MiXCR, with one record for every CDR3 protein. The data contain 250,000 to 300,000 distinct CDR3 sequences, 40% to 50% of them singletons.

V usage is TRBV2 and J usage is TRBJ1-5; TRBD1 matches at 7 bases. This clonotype originated in a man aged 18 to 29 with type 2 diabetes. The specimen sequenced was peripheral blood mononuclear cells (PBMCs). The CDR3: CASSGYRGLGQPQHF. The DNA of the CDR3 is TGTGCCAGCAGTGGGTACAGGGGTTTAGGTCAGCCCCAGCATTTT.